This T cell receptor (beta chain) is drawn from a study of T cells in Graves' hyperthyroidism and ophthalmopathy. About the study: Blood from the periphery was taken at initial diagnosis, before any treatment.

There were TCR beta CDR3 regions amplified from RNA transcripts. Primed by the HTBI set, a first-round RT-PCR was run on the TCR CDR3. TCRdb itself ran the multiplex PCR reads through MiXCR, one entry per CDR3 protein. Of 400,000 or so distinct CDR3 sequences listed, around 13% are singletons. General study points: Onset of ophthalmopathy came a median approximately 6.9 months after the model predicted it. Most clonotypes expanded in thyroid above 0.001 were likewise present in blood.

As to this clonotype: Antigen specificity is unknown.

Those patients with uncontrolled infection, other autoimmune disease, pregnancy or lactation were excluded. The sequencing input was blood. This TCR was sampled from a woman aged 25 to 39 with Graves' ophthalmopathy.

The CDR3 coding sequence is TGTGCCAGCAGCCACGGCGGGGGACGAGGATCCCGGGGCTCCTACAATGAGCAGTTCTTC. Amino acid sequence: CASSHGGGRGSRGSYNEQFF. V and J are TRBV3-1 and TRBJ2-1; 7 nucleotides line up with TRBD2. V trimming: 3 bases; J trimming: 0 bases; junction bases outside the gene matches: 17. The CDR3 consists of 20 residues. Germline CDR1 LGHDT, CDR2 YNNKEL (reference sequence).